Listed here are 24 T cell receptor beta chains from one sample, sequenced in a study of cytomegalovirus exposure and HLA in healthy donors (dated by TCRdb to about 2017). Preparation of the library involved the immunoSEQ multiplex PCR assay. A mixture of 60 forward primers for TCR Vbeta segments and 13 reverse primers for TCR Jbeta segments was used in the multiplex PCR. In its TCRdb copy, this immuneACCESS table keeps in-frame sequences only and misses some clones. Where compared with another copy, unresolved V genes explain less than half of these, and the others have no known cause. Counted in this sample were about 180,000 clones; roughly 80% of them appeared once. The ten largest clones add up to approximately 2.4% of the sample. Specimen: PBMCs. These receptors originate from a male donor in good health and CMV-seronegative.

The chain carries TRBV9 and TRBJ2-5; 7 bases map to TRBD2. V lost 3 bases and J lost 11; bases outside the gene matches: 10. Germline loops: CDR1 SGDLS, CDR2 YYNGEE. This CDR3 has 13 residues. The CDR3 sequence: CASSAITSARQYF. For the CDR3, the DNA is TGTGCCAGCAGCGCGATAACTAGCGCCCGGCAGTACTTC.

The chain has TRBV19 and TRBJ1-5; 7 bases map to TRBD1. The length of the CDR3 is 15 residues. Germline V gene lookup returns CDR1 LNHDA and CDR2 SQIVND (reference sequence). Losses at the gene ends were 5 bases for V and 0 bases for J; bases not matched to a gene: 4. This CDR3 is CASSATGASNQPQHF. The CDR3 DNA reads as TGTGCCAGTAGTGCTACAGGGGCTAGCAATCAGCCCCAGCATTTT.

The chain combines TRBV7-6 with TRBJ1-3, with 11 bases matching TRBD1. Germline values: CDR1 SGHVS, CDR2 FNYEAQ. The length of the CDR3 is 17 residues. Germline trimming cut 1 base from V and 1 base from J; bases unmatched to any gene: 3. The CDR3: CASSLGTGGLSGNTIYF. DNA for the CDR3: TGTGCCAGCAGCTTAGGGACAGGGGGCTTGTCTGGAAACACCATATATTTT.

The chain combines TRBV6-5 with TRBJ2-3; 7 bases are a match to TRBD1. CDR1 and CDR2 (germline): MNHEY, SVGAGI. V was clipped by 7 bases and J by 6 bases; unmatched bases: 10. The length of the CDR3 is 14 residues. This chain's CDR3 is CASNPQGWGDTQYF. CDR3 DNA sequence: TGTGCCAGCAACCCACAGGGGTGGGGGGATACGCAGTATTTT.

This chain connects TRBV6-5 to TRBJ1-5, with 9 bases aligning to TRBD1. Trimming removed 6 bases from V and 7 bases from J; junction bases left unmatched: 7. Germline CDR1 and CDR2: MNHEY and SVGAGI. The CDR3 length is 14 residues. In nucleotides, the CDR3 is TGTGCCAGCAGCGACAGGGGGATAGGGCAGCCCCAGCATTTT. Translated: CASSDRGIGQPQHF.

The rearrangement links TRBV7-2 to TRBJ2-1; D possibly corresponds to TRBD2 (6 bases). Germline V CDR1 and CDR2: SGHTA, FQGNSA. V shed 7 bases and J shed 0 bases, with 19 bases lying between them. The CDR3 is made up of 17 amino acids. The CDR3 DNA reads as TGTGCCAGCATCGAATCTAGCCTAGCGAGCTCCTACAATGAGCAGTTCTTC. Its translation is CASIESSLASSYNEQFF. Full variable domain (missing parts from reference TRBV7-2 and TRBJ2-1): GAGVSQSPSNKVTEKGKDVELRCDPISGHTALYWYRQSLGQGLEFLIYFQGNSAPDKSGLPSDRFSAERTGGSVSTLTIQRTQQEDSAVYLCASIESSLASSYNEQFFGPGTRLTVL.

The chain links TRBV11-3 to TRBJ2-2; D gene ambiguous. CDR1 is SGHNT, CDR2 YENEEA, per germline. CDR3 length equals 12 residues. With 8 bases removed from V and 3 bases from J, the gap between germline ends came to 7 bases. CDR3 amino acids: CASAIDTGELFF. The DNA of the CDR3 is TGTGCCAGCGCCATAGACACCGGGGAGCTGTTTTTT.

The chain recombines TRBV19 with TRBJ1-5; TRBD1 matches 11 bases. The CDR3 contains 15 residues. Germline V gives CDR1 LNHDA, CDR2 SQIVND (reference sequence). V lost 8 bases and J lost 5; bases outside the gene matches: 8. The CDR3 DNA is TGTGCCAGTCGGAGTTGGGACAGGGGGGATCAGCCCCAGCATTTT. Translated: CASRSWDRGDQPQHF.

The rearrangement links TRBV27 to TRBJ2-3, with D perhaps TRBD1 (7 bases). V lost 5 bases, J lost 0 bases, and 12 bases lay in between. CDR3 length equals 15 residues. Per germline, CDR1 MNHEY and CDR2 SMNVEV (reference sequence). The CDR3 nucleotides are TGTGCCAGCAGTACTCCAGGGGGGAGCACAGATACGCAGTATTTT. Its protein is CASSTPGGSTDTQYF.

The V call is TRBV5-1, the J call TRBJ1-1, with TRBD1 matching over 7 bases. The CDR3 is 14 residues long. The germline V gene encodes CDR1 SGHRS and CDR2 YFSETQ. V shed 1 base and J 6 bases; nucleotides not matched to a gene: 6. CDR3 sequence: CASSLRGQSAEAFF. CDR3 DNA sequence: TGCGCCAGCAGCTTGCGGGGACAGAGCGCTGAAGCTTTCTTT.

The chain employs TRBV7-9 and TRBJ2-7; 7 nucleotides agree with TRBD2. Germline CDR1 is SEHNR and CDR2 is FQNEAQ (reference sequence). With 5 bases clipped from V and 5 bases from J, the junction kept 12 bases outside the gene matches. The length of the CDR3 is 15 residues. CDR3 coding DNA: TGTGCCAGCAGCATCCTTTTGGGGGGGGTCGACGAGCAGTACTTC. Translated, it gives CASSILLGGVDEQYF.

The chain combines TRBV4-2 with TRBJ2-2; D unclear. Germline V gives CDR1 LGHNA, CDR2 YNFKEQ. The CDR3 length is 14 residues. The V end lost 0 bases, the J end lost 9 bases, and 11 bases lay between the germline ends. The CDR3 is CASSQDDTIWELFF. CDR3 DNA: TGTGCCAGCAGCCAAGACGACACCATATGGGAGCTGTTTTTT.

This sequence joins TRBV5-1 and TRBJ2-1, with 8 bases fitting TRBD1. In germline, CDR1 is SGHRS, CDR2 YFSETQ. The CDR3 extends over 14 amino acids. V trimming: 7 bases; J trimming: 5 bases; junction bases outside the gene matches: 8. CDR3 DNA sequence: TGCGCCAGCTGGAAGGACAGGGCCCACAATGAGCAGTTCTTC. Protein sequence: CASWKDRAHNEQFF.

In this sample, this clone turned up a few times. The genes are TRBV25-1 and TRBJ2-7; 7 positions match TRBD2. Germline assignment: CDR1 MGHDK and CDR2 SYGVNS. The CDR3 has 13 amino acids. The junction had 3 bases not matched to a gene; V was cut back by 4 bases and J by 3 bases. The chain's CDR3 is CASSGLALYEQYF. Written as DNA, the CDR3 is TGTGCCAGCAGTGGACTAGCTCTCTACGAGCAGTACTTC.

DNA for the CDR3: TGTGCCAGCAGCTTAGTTAGTCCCAATGAGCAGTTCTTC. Translated, it gives CASSLVSPNEQFF. The gene calls are TRBV7-9 and TRBJ2-1; no clear D gene. The V gene's germline CDR1 is SEHNR and CDR2 FQNEAQ (reference sequence). The CDR3 runs 13 residues. V was trimmed by 1 base and J by 6 bases, leaving 7 bases between them.

The rearrangement uses TRBV2 and TRBJ2-1; D might be TRBD2 (6 bases). CDR3 length: 16 amino acids. Germline V CDR1 and CDR2: SNHLY, FYNNEI. The ends were cut back, 6 bases at V and 0 bases at J, with 15 bases in the middle. CDR3 nucleotide sequence: TGTGCCAGCAGACCCCCGGGACTCAGCTCCTACAATGAGCAGTTCTTC. It specifies CASRPPGLSSYNEQFF. Drawing the rest from reference TRBV2 and TRBJ2-1, the complete variable domain is EPEVTQTPSHQVTQMGQEVILRCVPISNHLYFYWYRQILGQKVEFLVSFYNNEISEKSEIFDDQFSVERPDGSNFTLKIRSTKLEDSAMYFCASRPPGLSSYNEQFFGPGTRLTVL.

This clone was detected only a few times. V is TRBV7-2 and J is TRBJ2-2, with D perhaps TRBD2 (6 bases). Germline values: CDR1 SGHTA, CDR2 FQGNSA. The CDR3 extends over 16 amino acids. The germline V and J ends were trimmed by 5 bases and 5 bases, with 18 bases remaining between them. The CDR3: CASSGGERSGTGELFF. As DNA, the CDR3 is TGTGCCAGCAGCGGAGGGGAGCGGTCTGGGACCGGGGAGCTGTTTTTT. Supplemented by reference TRBV7-2 and TRBJ2-2, the full variable domain reads GAGVSQSPSNKVTEKGKDVELRCDPISGHTALYWYRQSLGQGLEFLIYFQGNSAPDKSGLPSDRFSAERTGGSVSTLTIQRTQQEDSAVYLCASSGGERSGTGELFFGEGSRLTVL.

V is TRBV29-1 and J is TRBJ2-5, with 10 bases fitting TRBD2. Gene TRBJ2-7 matches the end of the DNA better, so the J call may be wrong. Per germline, CDR1 SQVTM and CDR2 ANQGSEA. CDR3 length equals 12 residues. The CDR3 protein is CSGVAGGYEQYF. DNA of the CDR3: TGCAGCGGTGTAGCGGGAGGTTACGAGCAGTACTTC.

J is TRBJ2-1 and V is TRBV28, with 7 bases lining up with TRBD2. The junction had 9 bases not matched to a gene; V was cut back by 4 bases and J by 6 bases. The germline V gene has CDR1 MDHEN and CDR2 SYDVKM. The CDR3 has 15 residues. The CDR3 nucleotides read TGTGCCAGCAGTTGGGCGCGGGAGCGGAGCAATGAGCAGTTCTTC. As protein: CASSWARERSNEQFF. Together with reference TRBV28 and TRBJ2-1, the CDR3 gives the full variable domain: DVKVTQSSRYLVKRTGEKVFLECVQDMDHENMFWYRQDPGLGLRLIYFSYDVKMKEKGDIPEGYSVSREKKERFSLILESASTNQTSMYLCASSWARERSNEQFFGPGTRLTVL.

The chain links TRBV7-9 to TRBJ2-5, with 7 nucleotides matching TRBD2. Trimming at V came to 5 bases and at J to 5 bases, leaving 14 bases not matched to a gene. The CDR3 has 16 residues. CDR1 and CDR2 from the germline V gene are SEHNR and FQNEAQ (reference sequence). This CDR3 reads CASSLWTSRSVETQYF. Here the CDR3 DNA reads TGTGCCAGCAGCCTATGGACTAGTAGGTCGGTCGAGACCCAGTACTTC. Filled out from reference TRBV7-9 and TRBJ2-5, the complete variable domain reads DTGVSQNPRHKITKRGQNVTFRCDPISEHNRLYWYRQTLGQGPEFLTYFQNEAQLEKSRLLSDRFSAERPKGSFSTLEIQRTEQGDSAMYLCASSLWTSRSVETQYFGPGTRLLVL.

This clone was recorded only once. CDR3 residues: CASSLRGGSGQPYGYTF. CDR3 in DNA: TGTGCCAGCAGCTTGAGGGGGGGCAGCGGACAGCCCTATGGCTACACCTTC. The chain links TRBV5-6 to TRBJ1-2; tentative D call: TRBD1 (6 bases). With 1 base removed from V and 4 bases from J, the gap between germline ends came to 20 bases. Germline CDR1 SGHDT, CDR2 YYEEEE. The CDR3 covers 17 residues.

This clone was seen more than once but under ten times. The V call is TRBV5-1, the J call TRBJ2-5; weak D call: TRBD2 (7 bases). The CDR3 has 15 residues. The V gene's germline CDR1 is SGHRS and CDR2 YFSETQ. Trimming stripped 0 bases from V and 3 bases from J, with 12 bases between. CDR3 nucleotides: TGCGCCAGCAGCTTGGATGGGGGGGGCGAAGAGACCCAGTACTTC. Protein sequence: CASSLDGGGEETQYF.

The rearrangement links TRBV7-3 to TRBJ2-3; D remains unclear. Trimming pared 3 bases from V and 1 base from J, leaving 11 bases between. Germline V gene sequence: CDR1 SGHTA, CDR2 FQGTGA. The CDR3 runs to 15 residues. CDR3 amino acids: CASSFDSPGTDTQYF. The CDR3 nucleotides are TGTGCCAGCAGCTTTGACTCGCCTGGCACAGATACGCAGTATTTT.

The chain joins TRBV7-9 to TRBJ2-2; D not certain. V was pared by 5 bases and J by 1 base, with 5 bases between. Germline V gene data show CDR1 as SEHNR and CDR2 as FQNEAQ (reference sequence). The CDR3 loop spans 13 amino acids. CDR3 in amino acids: CASSPVNTGELFF. The CDR3 DNA reads TGTGCCAGCAGCCCGGTGAACACCGGGGAGCTGTTTTTT.